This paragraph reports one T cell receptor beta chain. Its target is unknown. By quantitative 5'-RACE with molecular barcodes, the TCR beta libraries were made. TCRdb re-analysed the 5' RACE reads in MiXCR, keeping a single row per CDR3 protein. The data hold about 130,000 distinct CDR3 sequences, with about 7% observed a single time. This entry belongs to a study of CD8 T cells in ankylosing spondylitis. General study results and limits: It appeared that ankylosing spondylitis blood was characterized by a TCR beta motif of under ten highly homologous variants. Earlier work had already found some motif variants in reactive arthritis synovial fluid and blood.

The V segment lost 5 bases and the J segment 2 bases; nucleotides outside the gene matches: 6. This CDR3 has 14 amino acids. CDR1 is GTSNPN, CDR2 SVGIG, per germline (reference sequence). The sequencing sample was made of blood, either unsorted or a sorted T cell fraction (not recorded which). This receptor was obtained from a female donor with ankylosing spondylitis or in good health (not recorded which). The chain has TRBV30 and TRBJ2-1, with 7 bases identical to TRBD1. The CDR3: CAWVDRPPYNEQFF. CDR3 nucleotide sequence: TGTGCCTGGGTGGACAGGCCCCCCTACAATGAGCAGTTCTTC.